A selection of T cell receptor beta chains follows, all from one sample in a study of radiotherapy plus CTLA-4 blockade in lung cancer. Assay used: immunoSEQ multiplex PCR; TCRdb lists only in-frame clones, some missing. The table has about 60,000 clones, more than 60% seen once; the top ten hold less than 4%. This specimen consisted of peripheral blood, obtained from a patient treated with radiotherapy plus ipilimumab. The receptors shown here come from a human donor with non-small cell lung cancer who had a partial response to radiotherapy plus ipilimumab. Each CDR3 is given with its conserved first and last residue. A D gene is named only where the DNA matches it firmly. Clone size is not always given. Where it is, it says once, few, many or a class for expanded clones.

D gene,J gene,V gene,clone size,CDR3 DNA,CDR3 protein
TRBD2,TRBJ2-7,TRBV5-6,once,TGTGCCAGCAGCGGGACTAGCTACGAGCAGTACTTC,CASSGTSYEQYF
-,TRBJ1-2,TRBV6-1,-,TGTGCCAGCAGGAAGGACAGCCACGTAGGCACCTTC,CASRKDSHVGTF
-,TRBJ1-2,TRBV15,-,TGTGCCACCAGCAGGCCTACCGTCTATGGCTACACCTTC,CATSRPTVYGYTF
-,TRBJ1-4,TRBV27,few,TGTGCCAGCAGTTTATCGGGGGCGGGAACTAATGAAAAACTGTTTTTT,CASSLSGAGTNEKLFF
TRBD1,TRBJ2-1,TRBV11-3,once,TGTGCCAGCAGCCCCGGGACAGGGGGCTTATACAATGAGCAGTTCTTC,CASSPGTGGLYNEQFF
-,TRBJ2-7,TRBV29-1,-,TGCAGCGTCGGGGAGTCCTACGAGCAGTACTTC,CSVGESYEQYF
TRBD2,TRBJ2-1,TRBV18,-,TGTGCCAGCTCACCATCCCTAGCGGGGGGGCTTGGTGAGCAGTTCTTC,CASSPSLAGGLGEQFF
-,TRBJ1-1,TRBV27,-,TGTGCCAGCAGTTTAGAGGGCGTCTACATGAACACTGAAGCTTTCTTT,CASSLEGVYMNTEAFF
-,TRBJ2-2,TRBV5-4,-,TGTGCCAGCAGCCCTCACACCGGGGAGCTGTTTTTT,CASSPHTGELFF
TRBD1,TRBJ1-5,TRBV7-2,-,TGTGCCAGCAGCCCCGGACAGGTCAATCAGCCCCAGCATTTT,CASSPGQVNQPQHF
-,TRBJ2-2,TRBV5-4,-,TGTGCCAGCAGCTTGCGAGGACAGAACACCGGGGAGCTGTTTTTT,CASSLRGQNTGELFF
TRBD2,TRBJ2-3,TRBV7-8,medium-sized,TGTGCCAGCAGCTTAGCGGAGACTAGCGGGGCCACAGATACGCAGTATTTT,CASSLAETSGATDTQYF
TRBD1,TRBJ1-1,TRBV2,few,TGTGCCAGCAGTGACGAAGGGACAGGGGCACTTGAAGCTTTCTTT,CASSDEGTGALEAFF
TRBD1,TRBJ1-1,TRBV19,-,TGTGCCAGTGGGACAGGGGGCAACACTGAAGCTTTCTTT,CASGTGGNTEAFF
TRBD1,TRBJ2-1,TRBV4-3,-,TGCGCCAGCAGCCAAGAAAGGGGGCCGAATGAGCAGTTCTTC,CASSQERGPNEQFF
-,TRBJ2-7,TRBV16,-,TGTGCCAGCAGCCCCCCGGGGGGAACAGGGGGTTCCTACGAGCAGTACTTC,CASSPPGGTGGSYEQYF
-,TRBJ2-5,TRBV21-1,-,TGTGCCAGCAGCAAATCTGCGGGGAGGGAAGAGACCCAGTACTTC,CASSKSAGREETQYF
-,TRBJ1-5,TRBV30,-,TGTGCCTGGAGTCCACAGGGTAGGGGCAATCAGCCCCAGCATTTT,CAWSPQGRGNQPQHF
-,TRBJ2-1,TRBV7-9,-,TGTGCCAGCAGCTTAGACTCAGGGCCCCACAATGAGCAGTTCTTC,CASSLDSGPHNEQFF
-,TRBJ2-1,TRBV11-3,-,TGTGCCAGCAGCCTGGGGGAGGCCCTGGGCGATGAGCAGTTCTTC,CASSLGEALGDEQFF
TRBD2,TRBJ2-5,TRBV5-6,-,TGTGCCAGCAGCCCAGGGACTAGACGCCAAGAAACCCAGTACTTC,CASSPGTRRQETQYF
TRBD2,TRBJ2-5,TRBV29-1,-,TGCAGCGTTGCGAGGGTAGCGGGCACCCAAGAGACCCAGTACTTC,CSVARVAGTQETQYF
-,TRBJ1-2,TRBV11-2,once,TGTGCCAGCAGCTTAGGTGGGGAAGGGGCAATGGGCTACACCTTC,CASSLGGEGAMGYTF
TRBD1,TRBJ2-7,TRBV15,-,TGTGCCACCAGCAGGGGTCGGGGACAGGACTACGAGCAGTACTTC,CATSRGRGQDYEQYF
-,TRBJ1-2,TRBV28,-,TGTGCCAGTTATTCAGGCGCTAACTATGGCTACACCTTC,CASYSGANYGYTF
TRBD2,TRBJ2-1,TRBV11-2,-,TGTGCCAGCAGCTTACGGGGGGGCTTCAATGAGCAGTTCTTC,CASSLRGGFNEQFF
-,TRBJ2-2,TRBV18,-,TGTGCCAGCTCACGAGAAGTTAACACCGGGGAGCTGTTTTTT,CASSREVNTGELFF
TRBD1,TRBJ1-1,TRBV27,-,TGTGCCAGCAGGTTGGGGACCGGACAGGGGGGGACTGAAGCTTTCTTT,CASRLGTGQGGTEAFF
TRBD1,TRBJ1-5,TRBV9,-,TGTGCCAGCAGCGTAGGGGACAGCCCGGGTGGGAATCCCCAGCATTTT,CASSVGDSPGGNPQHF
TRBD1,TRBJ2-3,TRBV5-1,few,TGCGCCAGCAGCTTTAGGGGGACAGGCAACACAGATACGCAGTATTTT,CASSFRGTGNTDTQYF
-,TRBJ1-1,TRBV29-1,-,TGCAGCGTTGAACAAATCCCTAGAGCCCTGAACACTGAAGCTTTCTTT,CSVEQIPRALNTEAFF
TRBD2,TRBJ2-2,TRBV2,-,TGTGCCAGCAAAGAAACTAGCGGGGGGGGGTCCGGGGAGCTGTTTTTT,CASKETSGGGSGELFF
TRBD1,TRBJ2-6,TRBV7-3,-,TGTGCCAGCAGCCCAAATAGACAGGGGTCCGGGGCCAACGTCCTGACTTTC,CASSPNRQGSGANVLTF
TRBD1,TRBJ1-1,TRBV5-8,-,TGTGCCAGCAGCCAACGGTGGACAGGGGGCACTGAAGCTTTCTTT,CASSQRWTGGTEAFF
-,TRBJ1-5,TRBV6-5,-,TGTGCCAGCAGTTACTCAGCTGAGAGCCGGCCCCAGCATTTT,CASSYSAESRPQHF
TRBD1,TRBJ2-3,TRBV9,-,TGTGCCAGCAGCGGCACACAGGGGACAGATACGCAGTATTTT,CASSGTQGTDTQYF
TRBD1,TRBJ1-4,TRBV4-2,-,TGTGCCAGCAGCAGAACGACAGGGGGCATTGAAAAACTGTTTTTT,CASSRTTGGIEKLFF
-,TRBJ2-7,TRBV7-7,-,TGTGCCAGCAGCTTAGGAGGTGGGAGCTCCTACGAGCAGTACTTC,CASSLGGGSSYEQYF
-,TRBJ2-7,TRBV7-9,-,TGTGCCAGCAGCTCCGCCTACGAGCAGTACTTC,CASSSAYEQYF
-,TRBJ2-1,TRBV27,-,TGTGCCAGCAGTTCCACGGGGAATGAGCAGTTCTTC,CASSSTGNEQFF
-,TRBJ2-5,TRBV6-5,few,TGTGCCAGCAGTTACTTCGGACAGACAGAGACCCAGTACTTC,CASSYFGQTETQYF
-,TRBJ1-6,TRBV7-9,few,TGTGCCAGCAGCTTAGCAGGGGAAAATTCACCCCTCCACTTT,CASSLAGENSPLHF
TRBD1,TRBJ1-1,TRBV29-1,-,TGCAGCGTGGGGACAGGGGTGAACACTGAAGCTTTCTTT,CSVGTGVNTEAFF
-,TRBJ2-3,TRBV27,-,TGTGCCAGCAGCCACGGGACTCGCACAGATACGCAGTATTTT,CASSHGTRTDTQYF
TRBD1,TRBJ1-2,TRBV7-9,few,TGTGCCAGCAGCCCGACAGGGGAATGGGGCTACACCTTC,CASSPTGEWGYTF
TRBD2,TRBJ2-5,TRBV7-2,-,TGTGCCAGCAGCATGGGACTAGCGGGGGGCCGGCAAGAGACCCAGTACTTC,CASSMGLAGGRQETQYF
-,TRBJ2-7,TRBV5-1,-,TGCGCCAGCAGCTCGACTTACGAGCAGTACTTC,CASSSTYEQYF
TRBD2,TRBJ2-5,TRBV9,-,TGTGCCAGCAGCGCCCGCCCGGGGACTAGCGGGAAAGAGACCCAGTACTTC,CASSARPGTSGKETQYF
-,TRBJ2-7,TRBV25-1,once,TGTGCCAGCAGTGCACAGGGAGTCCACGAGCAGTACTTC,CASSAQGVHEQYF
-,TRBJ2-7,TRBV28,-,TGTGCCAGCAGTCCCCCGGGACAAAACTACGAGCAGTACTTC,CASSPPGQNYEQYF
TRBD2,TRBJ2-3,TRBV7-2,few,TGTGCCAGCAGCTTAACCGGGGGGGCCGGGGATACGCAGTATTTT,CASSLTGGAGDTQYF
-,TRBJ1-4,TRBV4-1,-,TGCGCCAGCAGCCAAGACAGGGTTAATGAAAAACTGTTTTTT,CASSQDRVNEKLFF
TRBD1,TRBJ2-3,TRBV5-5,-,TGTGCCAGCAGCTTGAGGGGACAGGGTCCTACGCAGTATTTT,CASSLRGQGPTQYF
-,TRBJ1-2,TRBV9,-,TGTGCCAGCAGCGCCGGAGGTGGCTATGGCTACACCTTC,CASSAGGGYGYTF
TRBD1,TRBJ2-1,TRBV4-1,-,TGCGCCAGCAGCCAAGGTGCGGGACAGGGTCCCTACAATGAGCAGTTCTTC,CASSQGAGQGPYNEQFF
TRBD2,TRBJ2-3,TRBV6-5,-,TGTGCCAGCAGTTACTCCCCAGGCGGGGGGCGAGATACGCAGTATTTT,CASSYSPGGGRDTQYF
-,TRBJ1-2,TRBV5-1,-,TGCGCCAGCAGCCCTTCCCGGGCCTCGGGGGGCTACACCTTC,CASSPSRASGGYTF
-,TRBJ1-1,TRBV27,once,TGTGCCAGCAGTTTCAGAAAACAGGGTGAAGCTTTCTTT,CASSFRKQGEAFF
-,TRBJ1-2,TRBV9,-,TGTGCCAGCAGCGTCTTTGCGGGGTGGAACTATGGCTACACCTTC,CASSVFAGWNYGYTF
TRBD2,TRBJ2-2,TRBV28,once,TGTGCCAGCAGTCGACTAGCGGGGGCCTACACCGGGGAGCTGTTTTTT,CASSRLAGAYTGELFF